This T cell receptor (beta chain) emerged from a study of cytomegalovirus exposure and HLA in healthy donors. The PCR was carried out with 60 Vbeta primers and 13 Jbeta primers. Produced via immunoSEQ multiplex PCR; TCRdb's table is partial and in-frame only. The sample includes about 77,000 clones, around three quarters of them seen just once. The specimen was PBMCs. This clonotype was obtained from a man aged 40-49 years in good health and CMV-seronegative.

CDR3 in amino acids: CASSTGTTYEQYF. CDR3 DNA sequence: TGTGCCAGTAGTACTGGGACAACCTACGAGCAGTACTTC. This chain connects TRBV19 to TRBJ2-7; possibly TRBD1 for D (6 bases). Trimming cost V 4 bases and J 2 bases, with 9 bases left between them. The CDR3 is 13 residues long. Germline V gene sequence: CDR1 LNHDA, CDR2 SQIVND (reference sequence).